A selection of T cell receptor beta chains follows, all from one sample in a study of cytomegalovirus exposure and HLA in healthy donors. Assay used: immunoSEQ multiplex PCR; TCRdb lists only in-frame clones, some missing. The top ten hold 9.5% to 10% of the sample, which has approximately 150,000 clones, around four fifths seen once. The material sequenced was PBMCs. These receptors came from a man aged 18-30 years in good health and CMV-seropositive. CDR3s include the opening cysteine and the closing phenylalanine or tryptophan. The order of the fields is clone size, V gene, D gene, J gene, CDR3 DNA, CDR3 protein. The D gene is left open where the match is weak. Size values are once, few and many counts, or a class for expanded clones, and some rows have none.

.,TRBV5-6,.,TRBJ2-3,TGTGCCAGCAGCCCCTACCCGGTGGGGGGGCCAGGTACGCAGTATTTT,CASSPYPVGGPGTQYF
.,TRBV5-1,TRBD1,TRBJ2-4,TGCGCCAGCAGCCATGGACAGGGGGGCCCCAAAAACATTCAGTACTTC,CASSHGQGGPKNIQYF
.,TRBV5-6,.,TRBJ1-5,TGTGCCAGCAGCTTGGGTGGGGCCGGCAATCAGCCCCAGCATTTT,CASSLGGAGNQPQHF
.,TRBV19,TRBD2,TRBJ2-7,TGTGCCAGTAGTCCATTGGCGGGGGGCGTGTACGAGCAGTACTTC,CASSPLAGGVYEQYF
.,TRBV15,.,TRBJ1-3,TGTGCCACCAGCACTTCCACTATGGTTGGAAACACCATATATTTT,CATSTSTMVGNTIYF
once,TRBV14,.,TRBJ2-2,TGTGCCAGCAGCCAGGACTTAACAGCGTTCAGGGGCGGGGAGCTGTTTTTT,CASSQDLTAFRGGELFF
.,TRBV27,TRBD2,TRBJ2-7,TGTGCCAGCAGTTGGGAGGGTCCCTACGAGCAGTACTTC,CASSWEGPYEQYF
.,TRBV5-6,TRBD2,TRBJ2-3,TGTGCCAGCAGCTTCCCGGGGAGGGCGAGTACAGATACGCAGTATTTT,CASSFPGRASTDTQYF
.,TRBV7-9,.,TRBJ2-1,TGTGCCAGCAGCTTAGTGAGCTCCTACAATGAGCAGTTCTTC,CASSLVSSYNEQFF
.,TRBV2,.,TRBJ1-4,TGTGCCAGCATTTATCCGGGAGGGAATGAAAAACTGTTTTTT,CASIYPGGNEKLFF
.,TRBV18,.,TRBJ1-1,TGTGCCAGCTCACTGAATGAGGATTGGACTGAAGCTTTCTTT,CASSLNEDWTEAFF
many,TRBV6-4,TRBD2,TRBJ2-3,TGTGCCAGCAGTGACCGAGCGGGAGATGCAGATACGCAGTATTTT,CASSDRAGDADTQYF
.,TRBV15,.,TRBJ1-4,TGTGCCACCAGTCCGGTCGGGGGGACTAATGAAAAACTGTTTTTT,CATSPVGGTNEKLFF
.,TRBV29-1,TRBD1,TRBJ2-1,TGCAGCCACCGGGACAGGGGCTACAATGAGCAGTTCTTC,CSHRDRGYNEQFF
.,TRBV28,.,TRBJ1-1,TGTGCCAGCACCATGAACACTGAAGCTTTCTTT,CASTMNTEAFF
.,TRBV9,.,TRBJ2-5,TGTGCCAGCAGCGTCAGTGGGGGGGCCGAAGAGACCCAGTACTTC,CASSVSGGAEETQYF
once,TRBV10-1,TRBD1,TRBJ2-5,TGCGCCAGCAGTGGACAGGGAGTACAAGAGACCCAGTACTTC,CASSGQGVQETQYF
.,TRBV11-2,TRBD2,TRBJ2-7,TGTGCCAGCAGCTTATCAGTGTGGGAGGGCCGGTACGAGCAGTACTTC,CASSLSVWEGRYEQYF
.,TRBV11-2,.,TRBJ2-2,TGTGCCAGCAGCTTATCCCCCTTGGCTGGGGAGCTGTTTTTT,CASSLSPLAGELFF
.,TRBV27,.,TRBJ2-7,TGTGCCAGCAGCTCTCTCCTGGGCGGGGACTACGAGCAGTACTTC,CASSSLLGGDYEQYF
.,TRBV7-9,.,TRBJ1-2,TGTGCCAGCAGAGGACTAAACCAGGATGGCTACACCTTC,CASRGLNQDGYTF
.,TRBV28,TRBD2,TRBJ2-3,TGTGCCAGCAGTTTCGGGCTAGCGGGAGGGCTAACCTTCACAGATACGCAGTATTTT,CASSFGLAGGLTFTDTQYF
.,TRBV6-5,.,TRBJ2-1,TGTGCCAGCAGTTACGGAGGGGTTAGGGGCAATGAGCAGTTCTTC,CASSYGGVRGNEQFF
.,TRBV28,.,TRBJ2-7,TGTGCCAGCAGTACCCCGGGGTTCATGTACGAGCAGTACTTC,CASSTPGFMYEQYF
.,TRBV5-1,TRBD2,TRBJ2-5,TGCGCCAGCAGCCGCGTAGCGGGAGGTTTGCAAGAGACCCAGTACTTC,CASSRVAGGLQETQYF
.,TRBV10-2,.,TRBJ2-7,TGCGCCAGCAGTGAGTCCATGGTGGGGGCTAGAATCTACGAGCAGTACTTC,CASSESMVGARIYEQYF
.,TRBV4-1,.,TRBJ2-7,TGCGCCAGCAGCCAACGACTGATGGGAGACGAGCAGTACTTC,CASSQRLMGDEQYF
.,TRBV9,.,TRBJ1-4,TGTGCCAGCAGCGTCAACAGGGAACCTAATGAAAAACTGTTTTTT,CASSVNREPNEKLFF
.,TRBV7-2,.,TRBJ2-3,TGTGCCAGCAGCTTTGACGGGGTCACAGATACGCAGTATTTT,CASSFDGVTDTQYF
few,TRBV19,.,TRBJ2-1,TGTGCCAGTAGTATAGGAGGGGGATACAATGAGCAGTTCTTC,CASSIGGGYNEQFF
.,TRBV12-2,.,TRBJ2-3,TGTGCAAGTCGCTTGTTAGGCCGCCGGGAGTACACAGATACGCAGTATTTT,CASRLLGRREYTDTQYF
.,TRBV5-6,TRBD2,TRBJ2-1,TGTGCCAGCAGCTTCGGGAGGAGTGTTGAGCAGTTCTTC,CASSFGRSVEQFF
few,TRBV28,.,TRBJ2-1,TGTGCCAGCAGTCGGCGGCTAGCCTACAATGAGCAGTTCTTC,CASSRRLAYNEQFF
.,TRBV11-1,.,TRBJ2-7,TGTGCCAGCAGCATGGGAGCCTACGAGCAGTACTTC,CASSMGAYEQYF
.,TRBV5-6,TRBD1,TRBJ1-2,TGTGCCAGCAGCCGGGGACAGGTTTATGGCTACACCTTC,CASSRGQVYGYTF
.,TRBV10-3,TRBD1,TRBJ1-2,TGTGCCATCAGTGATCTAACAGGGGGCAATGGCTACACCTTC,CAISDLTGGNGYTF
.,TRBV27,TRBD2,TRBJ2-1,TGTGCCAGCAGTTTACGGGGCGGGAGCTCCTACAATGAGCAGTTCTTC,CASSLRGGSSYNEQFF
.,TRBV5-1,.,TRBJ2-1,TGCGCCAGCAGCTTGGCTAGCTACAATGAGCAGTTCTTC,CASSLASYNEQFF
.,TRBV19,.,TRBJ2-3,TGTGCCAGTAGTATCACGGGGGTTAGCACAGATACGCAGTATTTT,CASSITGVSTDTQYF
.,TRBV28,.,TRBJ1-1,TGTGCCAGCAGATACCTAGAGAACACTGAAGCTTTCTTT,CASRYLENTEAFF
.,TRBV18,.,TRBJ2-6,TGTGCCAGCTCACCGTACAGGGTGGGTTCGTCTGGGGCCAACGTCCTGACTTTC,CASSPYRVGSSGANVLTF
once,TRBV28,TRBD1,TRBJ1-2,TGTGCCAGCAGTTTATCCGGACAGGGAGAAACTAACTATGGCTACACCTTC,CASSLSGQGETNYGYTF